This passage covers 2 T cell receptor beta chains from one sample sequenced in a study of T cell responses to AZD1222 COVID-19 vaccine. TCRdb's table, derived via immunoSEQ multiplex PCR, lists solely in-frame clones and lacks some. The repertoire includes approximately 110,000 clones, 91% of them detected once, and around 7% sits in the top ten. The sample in question was peripheral blood, obtained on day 0 of AZD1222 vaccination. These receptors originate from an adult in good health.

The rearrangement joins TRBV30 to TRBJ1-1; tentative D call: TRBD1 (6 bases). The germline V and J ends were trimmed by 2 bases and 1 base, with 11 bases remaining between them. Germline V CDR1 and CDR2: GTSNPN, SVGIG (reference sequence). CDR3 length equals 14 residues. Written as DNA, the CDR3 is TGTGCCTGGAGTAGACAGGTAGGGAACACTGAAGCTTTCTTT. Its protein product is CAWSRQVGNTEAFF.

The chain is built from TRBV6-5 and TRBJ1-2; 9 bases line up with TRBD1. The germline V gene has CDR1 MNHEY and CDR2 SVGAGI. V lost 4 bases, J lost 12 bases, and 15 bases stayed unmatched. The CDR3 runs 15 residues. CDR3 protein: CASSSGPRDREKNTF. CDR3 in DNA: TGTGCCAGCAGTTCGGGGCCCCGGGACAGGGAGAAAAACACCTTC.